This is a list of T cell receptor beta chains from one sample in a study of T-cell memory formation after mild COVID-19. MiXCR, run by TCRdb on the 5' RACE reads, gives a single entry per CDR3 protein. Of 120,000 to 150,000 distinct CDR3 sequences listed, about 19% were seen once; the top ten hold around 2.5%. The sequencing input was PBMCs or a T cell subset sorted from them (not recorded which). Source of these receptors: an adult woman who had mild COVID-19 (a few samples of this study predate the infection). Cell type and time point are not known. Each CDR3 is given with its conserved first and last residue. The D gene is left open where the match is weak. Clone sizes are given selectively: once, few, many, or a class where the clone is expanded.

.	TRBJ2-1	.	TRBV13	CASSPSRHREQFF	TGTGCCAGCAGCCCCTCTAGGCATCGGGAGCAGTTCTTC
.	TRBJ1-2	.	TRBV6-2/TRBV6-3	CASSRQGRRYGYTF	TGTGCCAGCAGCCGTCAAGGACGACGCTATGGCTACACCTTC
.	TRBJ1-2	.	TRBV11-2	CASSLGRSPIWNYGYTF	TGTGCCAGCAGCTTAGGAAGATCCCCAATTTGGAACTATGGCTACACCTTC
.	TRBJ2-5	.	TRBV5-1	CASSLGSSRAKETQYF	TGCGCCAGCAGCCTTGGGAGTAGTCGTGCTAAAGAGACCCAGTACTTC
.	TRBJ2-3	.	TRBV20-1	CSSKVEDTQYF	TGCAGTTCTAAGGTCGAAGATACGCAGTATTTT
.	TRBJ2-6	.	TRBV19	CASSIARQATGSGANVLTF	TGTGCCAGTAGTATAGCCAGACAGGCCACGGGTTCCGGGGCCAACGTCCTGACTTTC
few	TRBJ2-3	TRBD2	TRBV11-2	CASSPGTSGNTDTQYF	TGTGCCAGCAGCCCCGGGACTAGCGGGAACACAGATACGCAGTATTTT
.	TRBJ1-1	.	TRBV29-1	CSVTKWDIRIEAFF	TGCAGCGTTACTAAATGGGACATACGTATTGAAGCTTTCTTT
.	TRBJ1-2	TRBD1	TRBV5-6	CASSIPGQIFRYTF	TGTGCCAGCAGCATACCGGGACAGATCTTTCGCTACACCTTC
.	TRBJ1-1	TRBD1	TRBV5-1	CASSLAEGQVNTEAFF	TGCGCCAGCAGCTTGGCCGAGGGACAGGTGAACACTGAAGCTTTCTTT
.	TRBJ1-2	TRBD1	TRBV6-5	CASSYRDRAGYTF	TGTGCCAGCAGTTACCGAGACAGGGCTGGCTACACCTTC
few	TRBJ1-1	TRBD1	TRBV20-1	CSARRTGISTEAFF	TGCAGTGCGAGAAGGACAGGGATTAGCACTGAAGCTTTCTTT
.	TRBJ1-1	.	TRBV12-3/TRBV12-4	CASSFGAFFKPRLGGTEAFF	TGTGCCAGCAGTTTCGGGGCCTTTTTTAAGCCGAGACTCGGTGGGACTGAAGCTTTCTTT
many	TRBJ2-1	.	TRBV5-1	CASSPSAYNEQFF	TGCGCCAGCAGCCCTTCGGCCTACAATGAGCAGTTCTTC
few	TRBJ2-1	TRBD1	TRBV20-1	CSATPGQYNEQFF	TGCAGTGCTACCCCGGGACAGTACAATGAGCAGTTCTTC
.	TRBJ2-1	TRBD2	TRBV29-1	CSVEGGEAGDRRRNEQFF	TGCAGCGTTGAAGGGGGAGAAGCGGGAGATCGAAGGAGGAATGAGCAGTTCTTC
.	TRBJ2-1	.	TRBV6-2/TRBV6-3	CASSKGLLGQFF	TGTGCCAGCAGTAAGGGGCTTCTGGGGCAGTTCTTC
few	TRBJ2-7	.	TRBV5-1	CASSPRDSGSGEQYF	TGCGCCAGCAGCCCCCGGGACTCCGGGAGTGGCGAGCAGTACTTC
few	TRBJ2-3	TRBD2	TRBV10-3	CAISESSGGARDTQYF	TGTGCCATCAGTGAATCTAGCGGGGGGGCCAGAGATACGCAGTATTTT
.	TRBJ2-7	TRBD2	TRBV20-1	CSASRTSGRSDEQYF	TGCAGTGCTTCAAGGACTAGCGGGAGGTCCGACGAGCAGTACTTC
.	TRBJ2-7	.	TRBV12-3/TRBV12-4	CASSFRPATGIYEQYF	TGTGCCAGCAGTTTCCGGCCGGCCACGGGCATCTACGAGCAGTACTTC
.	TRBJ2-1	TRBD1	TRBV7-2	CASSFGQGGYNEQFF	TGTGCCAGCAGCTTTGGACAGGGGGGATACAATGAGCAGTTCTTC
.	TRBJ2-2	.	TRBV24-1	CATSDPGPGYTGELFF	TGTGCCACCAGTGATCCAGGACCAGGGTACACCGGGGAGCTGTTTTTT
few	TRBJ2-5	.	TRBV2	CASSRPPGHLYF	TGTGCCAGCAGCCGTCCTCCGGGACACCTCTACTTC
few	TRBJ2-1	.	TRBV5-1	CASSLAPGTQYNEQFF	TGCGCCAGCAGCCTAGCCCCCGGGACACAGTACAATGAGCAGTTCTTC